Sequencing of this T cell receptor beta chain was carried out in a study of CD4 T cells in relation to SARS-CoV-2 and coronaviruses. Study-level background: PBMCs were cultured with antigen for nine to ten days before TCR beta sequencing.

Generated by immunoSEQ multiplex PCR, the TCRdb table keeps only in-frame clones and is missing some. The table lists about 21,000 clones, more than 60% of them singletons. Turning to this clone: Its target is unknown.

This CDR3 is 15 amino acids long. V was trimmed by 2 bases and J by 5 bases, leaving 13 bases between them. Germline V gene data show CDR1 as GTSNPN and CDR2 as SVGIG (reference sequence). Before the COVID-19 pandemic, during about 2011-2019, CD4+ T cells were taken from unexposed donors. CD4+ T cells were isolated from the cells after about nine days of culture. The receptor was isolated from a human donor in good health. The chain combines TRBV30 with TRBJ1-6, with D tentatively TRBD1 (5 bases). Sequenced sample: CD4+ T cells from PBMCs, cultured in vitro. CDR3 DNA: TGTGCCTGGAGTTCTCTACGACAGAATAATTCACCCCTCCACTTT. This codes for CAWSSLRQNNSPLHF.